This T cell receptor (beta chain) originates from a study of OX40 agonist ivuxolimab in advanced cancers. Trimming removed 7 bases from V and 1 base from J, with 7 bases in between. CDR1 and CDR2 (germline): MRHNA, SNTAGT. This CDR3 spans 13 amino acids. Only in-frame clones appear in the TCRdb table, and some are missing; sequencing was by immunoSEQ multiplex PCR. The profile covers about 70,000 clones, with approximately 85% appearing a single time and about 6.9% taken by the ten largest. With respect to this clone: The antigen is undetermined.

Study-wide results and caveats: Averaging showed that CD8+ T cells had more expanded clones than CD4+ did. Clones of CD4+ and CD8+ blood T cells grew by week 6 at doses of 0.1 to 3.0 mg/kg. The investigators did not determine what antigen specificity the expanded peripheral T cells had.

The chain couples TRBV6-4 to TRBJ2-2, with D unclear. This specimen was CD4+ or CD8+ T cells sorted from blood, taken in a trial of the OX40 agonist ivuxolimab. This TCR came from an adult with an advanced solid tumor such as melanoma, head and neck, liver or kidney cancer. In DNA form, the CDR3 reads TGTGCCAGCAAAGGTTTGAACACCGGGGAGCTGTTTTTT. As protein: CASKGLNTGELFF.